The clone carrying this TCR beta chain was observed a few times. What it recognizes is unknown. V was trimmed by 0 bases and J by 0 bases, leaving 9 bases between them. Per the germline V gene, CDR1 is SGHAT and CDR2 is FQNNGV. The CDR3 covers 15 residues. Some clones are missing from TCRdb's copy, which holds only in-frame ones; the method was immunoSEQ multiplex PCR. The top ten hold about 1% of the sample, which has 99,000 or so clones, approximately 78% seen once. These data originate in a study of T cell clones after liver transplantation. Background on the study: Pre-transplant mixed lymphocyte reactions yielded third-party-reactive TCRbeta sequences as comparators for graft-donor-reactive sequences. Standard immunosuppression, with no induction, continued until 12-24 months after transplant. At least one year of complete immunosuppression withdrawal without enzymes over twice normal defined tolerance. Study observations and caveats: Circulating graft-donor-reactive CD4 TCRbeta sequences fell significantly post-transplant in 5 of 8 subjects.

This TCR came from a human donor who received a liver transplant. This chain joins TRBV11-2 and TRBJ2-7; possibly TRBD2 for D (6 bases). The source material was CD4+ T cells from blood, sampled before liver transplant. CDR3 protein: CASSLEGLNSYEQYF. CDR3 sequence (DNA): TGTGCCAGCAGCTTAGAGGGACTGAACTCCTACGAGCAGTACTTC. The whole variable domain, filled in from reference TRBV11-2 and TRBJ2-7, reads EAGVAQSPRYKIIEKRQSVAFWCNPISGHATLYWYQQILGQGPKLLIQFQNNGVVDDSQLPKDRFSAERLKGVDSTLKIQPAKLEDSAVYLCASSLEGLNSYEQYFGPGTRLTVT.